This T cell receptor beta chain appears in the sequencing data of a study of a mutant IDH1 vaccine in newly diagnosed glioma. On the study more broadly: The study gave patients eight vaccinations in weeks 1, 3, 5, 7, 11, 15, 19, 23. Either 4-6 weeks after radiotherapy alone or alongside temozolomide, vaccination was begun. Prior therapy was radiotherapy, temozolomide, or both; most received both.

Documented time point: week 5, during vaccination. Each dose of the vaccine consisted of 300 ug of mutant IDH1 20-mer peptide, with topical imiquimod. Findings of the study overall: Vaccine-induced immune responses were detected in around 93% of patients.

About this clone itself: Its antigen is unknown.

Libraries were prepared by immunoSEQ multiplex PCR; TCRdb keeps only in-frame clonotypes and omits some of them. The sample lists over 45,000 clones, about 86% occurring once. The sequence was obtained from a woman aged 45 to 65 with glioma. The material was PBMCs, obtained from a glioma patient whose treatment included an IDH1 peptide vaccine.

The CDR3 protein is CASSLDSNQPQHF. CDR3 coding DNA: TGTGCCAGCTCACTGGACAGCAATCAGCCCCAGCATTTT. The chain has TRBV18 and TRBJ1-5; no definite D call. The CDR3 is made up of 13 amino acids. V was trimmed by 4 bases and J by 1 base, leaving 5 bases between them. Looked up from germline, CDR1 is KGHSH and CDR2 is LQKENI.